The T cell receptor beta chain described here comes from a study of blood T cell repertoires in COVID-19. This clone has only one observation. The repertoire was sequenced with immunoSEQ multiplex PCR; TCRdb's copy has only in-frame clones and lacks some. The sample yields about 220,000 clones, roughly nine tenths seen once. Living in 24 US areas, the participants were between roughly 18 and 90 years of age. Participant-reported clinical history was the basis for cohort assignment. Germline V gene sequence: CDR1 SGHAT, CDR2 FQNNGV. The CDR3 has 14 amino acids. V dropped 6 bases and J dropped 2 bases, with 13 bases sitting between them.

The V call is TRBV11-2, the J call TRBJ2-5; maybe TRBD2 (5 bases). The sequence was obtained from a woman under 30 in a cohort exposed to, infected with or recovered from COVID-19 (not recorded which). The sequenced sample consisted of PBMCs or T cells enriched from blood (not recorded which). In DNA, the CDR3 is TGTGCCAGCAGTCTACAACCGGGGCAAGAGACCCAGTACTTC. It yields the protein CASSLQPGQETQYF.